This entry lists 16 T cell receptor beta chains sequenced from one sample in a study of blood T cell repertoires in COVID-19. Assay used: immunoSEQ multiplex PCR; TCRdb lists only in-frame clones, some missing. The sample carries around 270,000 clones, roughly nine tenths recorded once. Input material: peripheral blood. All receptors derive from a man in his 60s who had recovered from COVID-19.

The V call is TRBV13, the J call TRBJ2-3, with 9 bases lining up with TRBD2. With V trimmed by 0 bases and J by 5 bases, 3 bases remained unmatched. The CDR3 runs 15 residues. Looked up from germline, CDR1 is PRHDT and CDR2 is FYEKMQ (reference sequence). The CDR3 reads CASSLGRGGGDTQYF. The CDR3 region has the DNA TGTGCCAGCAGCTTAGGGCGGGGGGGCGGAGATACGCAGTATTTT.

The V call is TRBV18, the J call TRBJ1-5; possible D gene TRBD1, 5 bases. The CDR3 runs to 16 residues. The ends were cut back, 1 base at V and 2 bases at J, with 12 bases in the middle. Germline CDR1 and CDR2: KGHSH and LQKENI. CDR3 sequence reads: CASSPLGTRGNQPQHF. In nucleotides, the CDR3 is TGTGCCAGCTCACCACTGGGCACCAGGGGCAATCAGCCCCAGCATTTT.

This chain connects TRBV2 to TRBJ1-3; D possibly corresponds to TRBD1 (5 bases). Germline CDR1 is SNHLY and CDR2 is FYNNEI. The V and J ends lost 5 bases and 0 bases respectively, with 8 bases between them. The CDR3 covers 14 residues. CDR3 bases: TGTGCCAGCAGTAAGGACACCTCTGGAAACACCATATATTTT. It specifies CASSKDTSGNTIYF.

The rearrangement joins TRBV6-6 to TRBJ2-4, with 7 bases aligning to TRBD1. J gave up 0 bases and V 5 bases, and 13 bases lay outside the gene matches. This CDR3 has 18 residues. Germline V gene data show CDR1 as MNHNY and CDR2 as SVGAGI (reference sequence). The CDR3 DNA follows: TGTGCCAGCAGTCTACATAGGCCCGGGACAGCAGCCAAAAACATTCAGTACTTC. Translation: CASSLHRPGTAAKNIQYF.

This clone was recorded only once. The chain joins TRBV7-9 to TRBJ2-7; TRBD2 aligns across 14 bases. The CDR3 has 15 residues. Germline V lookup: CDR1 SEHNR, CDR2 FQNEAQ (reference sequence). V gave up 0 bases and J gave up 13 bases; unmatched junction bases: 8. This CDR3 reads CASSLAPGLAGALYF. DNA of the CDR3: TGTGCCAGCAGCTTAGCCCCGGGACTAGCGGGGGCCCTTTACTTC.

The V call is TRBV10-1, the J call TRBJ2-3; tentatively, D is TRBD1 (5 bases). CDR1 and CDR2 from the germline V gene are WNHNN and SYGVQD (reference sequence). This CDR3 comprises 13 residues. Trimming pared 8 bases from V and 1 base from J, leaving 10 bases between. The CDR3 loop reads CASGEGGTDTQYF. The CDR3, as DNA: TGCGCCAGCGGGGAAGGGGGCACAGATACGCAGTATTTT.

This chain joins TRBV5-1 and TRBJ2-2; the match to TRBD1 covers 10 bases. Germline loops: CDR1 SGHRS, CDR2 YFSETQ. V lost 4 bases and J lost 4; bases outside the gene matches: 4. The CDR3 is 15 amino acids. CDR3 residues: CASSPGTGVTGELFF. Written as DNA, the CDR3 is TGCGCCAGCAGCCCAGGGACAGGGGTCACCGGGGAGCTGTTTTTT.

The chain employs TRBV11-2 and TRBJ1-1; 7 nucleotides line up with TRBD1. The V segment lost 5 bases and the J segment 1 base; nucleotides outside the gene matches: 7. Germline values: CDR1 SGHAT, CDR2 FQNNGV. This CDR3 has 15 residues. The CDR3 sequence: CASSPWTGPNTEAFF. The CDR3 coding sequence is TGTGCCAGCAGCCCCTGGACAGGACCGAACACTGAAGCTTTCTTT.

The chain is built from TRBV27 and TRBJ2-7; 12 nucleotides align to TRBD2. Per the germline V gene, CDR1 is MNHEY and CDR2 is SMNVEV (reference sequence). This CDR3 comprises 15 residues. After removal of 8 bases from V and 2 bases from J, the junction contained 7 bases not matched to a gene. CDR3 DNA sequence: TGTGCCAGCCGTGCCGGACTAGCGGGGCCCTACGAGCAGTACTTC. This encodes CASRAGLAGPYEQYF.

The chain combines TRBV5-5 with TRBJ1-6; the D gene is possibly TRBD1 (6 bases). Germline lookup yields CDR1 SGHKS and CDR2 YYEKEE (reference sequence). The CDR3 is 16 residues long. V dropped 0 bases and J dropped 3 bases, with 10 bases sitting between them. The DNA for the CDR3 is TGTGCCAGCAGCTTGGAACAGGGTTTCTATAATTCACCCCTCCACTTT. It translates to CASSLEQGFYNSPLHF.

CDR3 sequence (DNA): TGTGCCACCAGTGATTTTCCGGGCAACAGGTCGGGCTACACCTTC. Translated, it gives CATSDFPGNRSGYTF. The chain carries TRBV24-1 and TRBJ1-2; possible D gene TRBD1, 5 bases. CDR1 and CDR2 from the germline V gene are KGHDR and SFDVKD. Trimming removed 1 base at V and 8 bases at J, with 16 bases between. The CDR3 runs 15 residues.

The chain joins TRBV12-3 or TRBV12-4 to TRBJ1-1; tentatively, D is TRBD1 (5 bases). The CDR3 runs to 13 residues. Trimming stripped 6 bases from V and 3 bases from J, with 11 bases between. CDR3 amino acids: CASRIQEYTEAFF. The CDR3 DNA reads as TGTGCCAGCAGGATACAGGAATACACTGAAGCTTTCTTT.

The rearrangement joins TRBV11-2 to TRBJ2-5, with D possibly matching TRBD2 (6 bases). V was clipped by 5 bases and J by 0 bases, with 13 bases between them. The CDR3 is 15 residues long. The germline V gene has CDR1 SGHAT and CDR2 FQNNGV. CDR3 DNA sequence: TGTGCCAGCAGCCCCTCGGCGGGGAACCAAGAGACCCAGTACTTC. It yields the protein CASSPSAGNQETQYF.

The gene calls are TRBV5-6 and TRBJ2-5, with 11 positions matching TRBD1. V was clipped by 5 bases and J by 5 bases; unmatched bases: 8. The CDR3 has 15 residues. CDR1 SGHDT and CDR2 YYEEEE come from the germline V gene. The DNA for the CDR3 is TGTGCCAGCAGGGGGAGGACAGGGGGCATCGAGACCCAGTACTTC. It is translated as CASRGRTGGIETQYF.

The V call is TRBV6-4, the J call TRBJ2-2; 8 positions match TRBD2. Germline V gives CDR1 MRHNA, CDR2 SNTAGT. The CDR3 consists of 15 residues. V was pared by 4 bases and J by 6 bases, with 7 bases of the junction left unmatched. The CDR3 is CASSVDSGIPGELFF. Here the CDR3 DNA reads TGTGCCAGCAGTGTGGATAGCGGGATACCCGGGGAGCTGTTTTTT.

The J gene is TRBJ2-6, the V gene TRBV6-5, with a weak D call TRBD1 (6 bases). Trimming cost V 9 bases and J 4 bases, with 13 bases left between them. The CDR3 extends over 14 amino acids. CDR1 and CDR2 from the germline V gene are MNHEY and SVGAGI. The CDR3 spells CASNREDGANVLTF. In DNA, the CDR3 is TGTGCCAGTAACAGGGAAGACGGGGCCAACGTCCTGACTTTC.